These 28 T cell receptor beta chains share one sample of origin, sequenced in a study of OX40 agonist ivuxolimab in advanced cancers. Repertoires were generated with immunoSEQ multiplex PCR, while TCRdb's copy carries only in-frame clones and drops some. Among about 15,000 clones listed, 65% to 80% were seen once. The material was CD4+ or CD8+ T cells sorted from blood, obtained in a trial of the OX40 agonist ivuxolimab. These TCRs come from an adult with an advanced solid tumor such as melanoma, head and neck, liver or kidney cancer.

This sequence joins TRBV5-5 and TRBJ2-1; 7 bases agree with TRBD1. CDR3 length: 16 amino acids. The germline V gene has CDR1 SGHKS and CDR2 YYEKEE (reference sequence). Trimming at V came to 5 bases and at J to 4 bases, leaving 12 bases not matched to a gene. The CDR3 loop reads CASSIKTDRRYNEQFF. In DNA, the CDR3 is TGTGCCAGCAGTATAAAAACGGACAGGCGGTACAATGAGCAGTTCTTC.

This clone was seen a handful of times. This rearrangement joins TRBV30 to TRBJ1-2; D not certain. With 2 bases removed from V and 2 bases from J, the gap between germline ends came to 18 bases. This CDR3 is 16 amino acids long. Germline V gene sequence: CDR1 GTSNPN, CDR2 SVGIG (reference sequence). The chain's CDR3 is CAWSLSRRRRNYGYTF. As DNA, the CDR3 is TGTGCCTGGAGTCTATCAAGAAGGCGTCGGAACTATGGCTACACCTTC.

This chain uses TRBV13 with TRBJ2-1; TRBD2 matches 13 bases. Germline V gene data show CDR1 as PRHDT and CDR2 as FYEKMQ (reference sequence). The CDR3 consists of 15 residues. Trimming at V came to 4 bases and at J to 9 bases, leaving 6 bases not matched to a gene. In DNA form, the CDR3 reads TGTGCCAGCAGCTCCGGACTAGCGGGAGTGAGTGAGCAGTTCTTC. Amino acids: CASSSGLAGVSEQFF.

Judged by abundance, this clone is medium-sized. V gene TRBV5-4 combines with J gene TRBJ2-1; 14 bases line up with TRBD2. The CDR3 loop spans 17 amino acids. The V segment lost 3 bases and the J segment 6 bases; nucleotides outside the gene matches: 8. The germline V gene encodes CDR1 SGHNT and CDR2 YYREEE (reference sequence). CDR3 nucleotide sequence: TGTGCCAGCAGCTGGGGGACTAGCGGGAGAGGTGGCAATGAGCAGTTCTTC. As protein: CASSWGTSGRGGNEQFF. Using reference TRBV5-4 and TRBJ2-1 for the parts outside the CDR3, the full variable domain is ETGVTQSPTHLIKTRGQQVTLRCSSQSGHNTVSWYQQALGQGPQFIFQYYREEENGRGNFPPRFSGLQFPNYSSELNVNALELDDSALYLCASSWGTSGRGGNEQFFGPGTRLTVL.

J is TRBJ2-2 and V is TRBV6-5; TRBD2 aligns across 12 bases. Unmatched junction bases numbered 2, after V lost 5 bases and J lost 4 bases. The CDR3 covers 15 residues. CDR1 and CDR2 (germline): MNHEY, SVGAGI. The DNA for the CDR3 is TGTGCCAGCAGTCGGGGACTAGCGGGCACCGGGGAGCTGTTTTTT. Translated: CASSRGLAGTGELFF.

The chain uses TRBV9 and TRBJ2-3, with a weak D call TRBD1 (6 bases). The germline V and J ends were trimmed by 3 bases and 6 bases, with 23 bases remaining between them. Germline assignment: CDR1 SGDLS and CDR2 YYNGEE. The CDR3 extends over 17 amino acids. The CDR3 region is CASSDPRGEGVFDTQYF. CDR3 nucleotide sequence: TGTGCCAGCAGCGACCCTAGGGGAGAGGGGGTATTCGATACGCAGTATTTT.

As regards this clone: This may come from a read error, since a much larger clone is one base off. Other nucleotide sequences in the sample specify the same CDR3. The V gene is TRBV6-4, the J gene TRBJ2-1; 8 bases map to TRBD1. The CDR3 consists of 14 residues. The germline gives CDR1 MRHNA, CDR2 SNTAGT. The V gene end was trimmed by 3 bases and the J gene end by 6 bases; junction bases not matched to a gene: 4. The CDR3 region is CASSEGTGGNEQFF. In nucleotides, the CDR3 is TGTGCCAGCAGTGAAGGAACAGGGGGCAATGAGCAGTTCTTC.

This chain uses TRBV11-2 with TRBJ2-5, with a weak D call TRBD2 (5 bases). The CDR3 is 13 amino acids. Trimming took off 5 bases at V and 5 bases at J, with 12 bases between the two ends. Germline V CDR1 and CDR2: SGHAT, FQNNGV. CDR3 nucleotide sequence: TGTGCCAGCAGCCCACGGACTGGGGAGACCCAGTACTTC. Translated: CASSPRTGETQYF.

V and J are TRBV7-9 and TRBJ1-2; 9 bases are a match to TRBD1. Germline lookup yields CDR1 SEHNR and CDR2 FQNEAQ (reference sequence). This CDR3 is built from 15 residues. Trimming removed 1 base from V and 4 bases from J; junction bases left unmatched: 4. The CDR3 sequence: CASSLGTGAIYGYTF. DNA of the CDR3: TGTGCCAGCAGCTTAGGGACAGGGGCGATCTATGGCTACACCTTC.

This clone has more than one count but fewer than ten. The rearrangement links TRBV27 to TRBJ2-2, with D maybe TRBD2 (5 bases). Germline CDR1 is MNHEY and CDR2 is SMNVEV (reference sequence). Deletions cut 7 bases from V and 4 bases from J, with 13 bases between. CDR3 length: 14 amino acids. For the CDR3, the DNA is TGTGCCAGCACTCAGACTATGCGCACCGGGGAGCTGTTTTTT. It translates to CASTQTMRTGELFF.

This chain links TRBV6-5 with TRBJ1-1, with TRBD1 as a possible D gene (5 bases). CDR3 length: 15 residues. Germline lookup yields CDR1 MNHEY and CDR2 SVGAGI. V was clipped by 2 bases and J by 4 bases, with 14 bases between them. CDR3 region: CASSYQTGAATEAFF. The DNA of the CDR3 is TGTGCCAGCAGTTACCAAACTGGGGCGGCCACTGAAGCTTTCTTT.

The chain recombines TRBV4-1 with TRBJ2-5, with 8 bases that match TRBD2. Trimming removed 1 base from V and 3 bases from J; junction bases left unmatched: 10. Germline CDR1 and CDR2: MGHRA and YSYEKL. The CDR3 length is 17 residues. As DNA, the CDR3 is TGCGCCAGCAGCCAAGTCGCGGGGGGCGACTCCGAAGAGACCCAGTACTTC. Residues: CASSQVAGGDSEETQYF.

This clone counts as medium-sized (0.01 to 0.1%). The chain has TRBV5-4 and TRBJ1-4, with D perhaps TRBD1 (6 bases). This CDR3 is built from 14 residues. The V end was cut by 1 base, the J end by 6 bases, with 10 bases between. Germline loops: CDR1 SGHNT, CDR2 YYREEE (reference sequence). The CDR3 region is CASSLWGLDEKLFF. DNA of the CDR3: TGTGCCAGCAGCTTGTGGGGGCTGGATGAAAAACTGTTTTTT.

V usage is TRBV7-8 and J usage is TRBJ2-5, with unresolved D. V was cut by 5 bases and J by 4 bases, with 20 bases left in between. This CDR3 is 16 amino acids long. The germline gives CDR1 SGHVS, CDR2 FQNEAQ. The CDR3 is CASSTPQSVMLETQYF. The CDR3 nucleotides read TGTGCCAGCAGCACCCCACAGTCTGTAATGTTAGAGACCCAGTACTTC.

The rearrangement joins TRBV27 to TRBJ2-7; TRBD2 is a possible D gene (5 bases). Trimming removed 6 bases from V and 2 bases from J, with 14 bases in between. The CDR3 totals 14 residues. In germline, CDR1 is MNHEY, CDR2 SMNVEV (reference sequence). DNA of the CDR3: TGTGCCAGCAGCGCAACCGGAGGCCCCTACGAGCAGTACTTC. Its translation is CASSATGGPYEQYF.

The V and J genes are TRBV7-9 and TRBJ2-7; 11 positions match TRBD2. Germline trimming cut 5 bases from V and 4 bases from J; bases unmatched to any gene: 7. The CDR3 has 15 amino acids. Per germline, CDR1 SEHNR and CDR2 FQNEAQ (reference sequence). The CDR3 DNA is TGTGCCAGCAGCGCAACTAGCGGGAGTTCTTACGAGCAGTACTTC. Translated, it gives CASSATSGSSYEQYF.

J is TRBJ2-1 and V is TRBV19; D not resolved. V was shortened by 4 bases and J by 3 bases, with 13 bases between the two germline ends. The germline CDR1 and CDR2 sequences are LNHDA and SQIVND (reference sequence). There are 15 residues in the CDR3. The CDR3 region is CASSSVFGIYNEQFF. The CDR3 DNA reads TGTGCCAGTAGTAGTGTATTTGGGATCTACAATGAGCAGTTCTTC.

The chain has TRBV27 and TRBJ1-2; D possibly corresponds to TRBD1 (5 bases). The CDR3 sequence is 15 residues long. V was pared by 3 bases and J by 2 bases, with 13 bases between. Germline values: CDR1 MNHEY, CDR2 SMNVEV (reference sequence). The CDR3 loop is CASSLRGRTNYGYTF. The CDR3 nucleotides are TGTGCCAGCAGTTTGCGGGGGAGGACGAACTATGGCTACACCTTC.

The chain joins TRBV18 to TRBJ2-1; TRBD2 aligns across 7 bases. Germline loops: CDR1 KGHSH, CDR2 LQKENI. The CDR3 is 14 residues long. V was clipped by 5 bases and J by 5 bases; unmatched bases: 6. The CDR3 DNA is TGTGCCAGCTCAGCTAGCGGCTTAAACAATGAGCAGTTCTTC. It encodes CASSASGLNNEQFF. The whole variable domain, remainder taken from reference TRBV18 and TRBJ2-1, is NAGVMQNPRHLVRRRGQEARLRCSPMKGHSHVYWYRQLPEEGLKFMVYLQKENIIDESGMPKERFSAEFPKEGPSILRIQQVVRGDSAAYFCASSASGLNNEQFFGPGTRLTVL.

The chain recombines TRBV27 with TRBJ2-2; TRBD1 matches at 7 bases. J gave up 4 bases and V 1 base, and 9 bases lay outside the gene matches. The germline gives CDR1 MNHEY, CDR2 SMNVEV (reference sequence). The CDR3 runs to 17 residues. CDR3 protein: CASSLWGQPPGTGELFF. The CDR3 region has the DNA TGTGCCAGCAGTTTATGGGGACAGCCTCCGGGCACCGGGGAGCTGTTTTTT.

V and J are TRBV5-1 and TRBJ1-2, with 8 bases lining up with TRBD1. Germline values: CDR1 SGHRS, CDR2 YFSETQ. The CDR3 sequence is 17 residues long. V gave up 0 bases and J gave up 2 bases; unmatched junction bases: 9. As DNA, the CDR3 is TGCGCCAGCAGCTTGGGGACAGGGACGGAACGGAACTATGGCTACACCTTC. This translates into CASSLGTGTERNYGYTF.

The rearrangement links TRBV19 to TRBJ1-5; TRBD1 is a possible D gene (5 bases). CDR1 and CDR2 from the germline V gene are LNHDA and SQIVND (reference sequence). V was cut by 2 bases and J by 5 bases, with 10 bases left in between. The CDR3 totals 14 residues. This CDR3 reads CASSISGLYQPQHF. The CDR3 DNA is TGTGCCAGTAGTATATCAGGGCTCTATCAGCCCCAGCATTTT.

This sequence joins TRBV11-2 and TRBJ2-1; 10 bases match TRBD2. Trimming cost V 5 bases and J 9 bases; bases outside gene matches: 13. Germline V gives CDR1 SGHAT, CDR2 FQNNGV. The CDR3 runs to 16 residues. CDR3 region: CASSPQASGSGGEQFF. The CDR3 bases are TGTGCCAGCAGCCCCCAGGCTAGCGGGAGTGGTGGTGAGCAGTTCTTC.

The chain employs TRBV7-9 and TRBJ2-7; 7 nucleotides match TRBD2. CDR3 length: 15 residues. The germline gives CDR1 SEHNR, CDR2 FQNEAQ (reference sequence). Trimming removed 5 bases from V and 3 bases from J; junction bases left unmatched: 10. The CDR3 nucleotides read TGTGCCAGCAGCCCCTCTAGCGGTTCAAGCTACGAGCAGTACTTC. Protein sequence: CASSPSSGSSYEQYF.

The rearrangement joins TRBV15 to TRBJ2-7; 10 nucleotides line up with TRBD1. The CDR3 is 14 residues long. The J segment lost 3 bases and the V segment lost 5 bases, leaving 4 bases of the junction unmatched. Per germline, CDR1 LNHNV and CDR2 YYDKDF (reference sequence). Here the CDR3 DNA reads TGTGCCACCAGCCTATGGACAGGGGGCTACGAGCAGTACTTC. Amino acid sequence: CATSLWTGGYEQYF.

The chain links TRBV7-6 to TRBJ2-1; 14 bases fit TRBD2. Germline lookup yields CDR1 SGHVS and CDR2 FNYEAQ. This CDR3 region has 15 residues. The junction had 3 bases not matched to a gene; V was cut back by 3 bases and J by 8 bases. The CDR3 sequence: CASSFGTSGSDEQFF. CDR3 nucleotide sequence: TGTGCCAGCAGCTTCGGGACTAGCGGGAGTGATGAGCAGTTCTTC.

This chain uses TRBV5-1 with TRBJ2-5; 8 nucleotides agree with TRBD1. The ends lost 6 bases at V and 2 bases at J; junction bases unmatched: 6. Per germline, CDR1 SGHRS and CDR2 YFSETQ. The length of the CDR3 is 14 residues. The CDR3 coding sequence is TGCGCCAGCAAGGGACAGGCTGGTCAAGAGACCCAGTACTTC. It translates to CASKGQAGQETQYF.

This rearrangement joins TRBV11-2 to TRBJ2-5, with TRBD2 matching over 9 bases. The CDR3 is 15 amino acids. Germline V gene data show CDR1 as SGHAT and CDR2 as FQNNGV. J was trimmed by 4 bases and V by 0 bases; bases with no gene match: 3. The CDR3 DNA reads TGTGCCAGCAGCTTAGAAGCGGGAGGACCAGAGACCCAGTACTTC. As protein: CASSLEAGGPETQYF. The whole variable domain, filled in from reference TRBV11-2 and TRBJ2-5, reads EAGVAQSPRYKIIEKRQSVAFWCNPISGHATLYWYQQILGQGPKLLIQFQNNGVVDDSQLPKDRFSAERLKGVDSTLKIQPAKLEDSAVYLCASSLEAGGPETQYFGPGTRLLVL.